The T cell receptor beta chain described here comes from a study of blood T cell repertoires in COVID-19. The CDR3 loop spans 16 amino acids. Unmatched junction bases numbered 7, after V lost 2 bases and J lost 5 bases. CDR1 is LGHNA and CDR2 is YNFKEQ in the germline V gene. Assay: immunoSEQ multiplex PCR; the TCRdb copy retains only in-frame clones and omits some. The sample holds a few hundred thousand clones, 85% to 90% seen once. All recovered Cohort 3 donors got two negative PCRs, got clearance, or saw symptom resolution. The sequenced sample was PBMCs or T cells enriched from blood (not recorded which). The V gene is TRBV4-2, the J gene TRBJ2-1, with 9 bases aligning to TRBD2. This clonotype originated in a woman aged 45-65 years who had recovered from COVID-19. The CDR3: CASSQPGLALNNEQFF. CDR3 nucleotide sequence: TGTGCCAGCAGCCAACCGGGACTAGCATTAAACAATGAGCAGTTCTTC.